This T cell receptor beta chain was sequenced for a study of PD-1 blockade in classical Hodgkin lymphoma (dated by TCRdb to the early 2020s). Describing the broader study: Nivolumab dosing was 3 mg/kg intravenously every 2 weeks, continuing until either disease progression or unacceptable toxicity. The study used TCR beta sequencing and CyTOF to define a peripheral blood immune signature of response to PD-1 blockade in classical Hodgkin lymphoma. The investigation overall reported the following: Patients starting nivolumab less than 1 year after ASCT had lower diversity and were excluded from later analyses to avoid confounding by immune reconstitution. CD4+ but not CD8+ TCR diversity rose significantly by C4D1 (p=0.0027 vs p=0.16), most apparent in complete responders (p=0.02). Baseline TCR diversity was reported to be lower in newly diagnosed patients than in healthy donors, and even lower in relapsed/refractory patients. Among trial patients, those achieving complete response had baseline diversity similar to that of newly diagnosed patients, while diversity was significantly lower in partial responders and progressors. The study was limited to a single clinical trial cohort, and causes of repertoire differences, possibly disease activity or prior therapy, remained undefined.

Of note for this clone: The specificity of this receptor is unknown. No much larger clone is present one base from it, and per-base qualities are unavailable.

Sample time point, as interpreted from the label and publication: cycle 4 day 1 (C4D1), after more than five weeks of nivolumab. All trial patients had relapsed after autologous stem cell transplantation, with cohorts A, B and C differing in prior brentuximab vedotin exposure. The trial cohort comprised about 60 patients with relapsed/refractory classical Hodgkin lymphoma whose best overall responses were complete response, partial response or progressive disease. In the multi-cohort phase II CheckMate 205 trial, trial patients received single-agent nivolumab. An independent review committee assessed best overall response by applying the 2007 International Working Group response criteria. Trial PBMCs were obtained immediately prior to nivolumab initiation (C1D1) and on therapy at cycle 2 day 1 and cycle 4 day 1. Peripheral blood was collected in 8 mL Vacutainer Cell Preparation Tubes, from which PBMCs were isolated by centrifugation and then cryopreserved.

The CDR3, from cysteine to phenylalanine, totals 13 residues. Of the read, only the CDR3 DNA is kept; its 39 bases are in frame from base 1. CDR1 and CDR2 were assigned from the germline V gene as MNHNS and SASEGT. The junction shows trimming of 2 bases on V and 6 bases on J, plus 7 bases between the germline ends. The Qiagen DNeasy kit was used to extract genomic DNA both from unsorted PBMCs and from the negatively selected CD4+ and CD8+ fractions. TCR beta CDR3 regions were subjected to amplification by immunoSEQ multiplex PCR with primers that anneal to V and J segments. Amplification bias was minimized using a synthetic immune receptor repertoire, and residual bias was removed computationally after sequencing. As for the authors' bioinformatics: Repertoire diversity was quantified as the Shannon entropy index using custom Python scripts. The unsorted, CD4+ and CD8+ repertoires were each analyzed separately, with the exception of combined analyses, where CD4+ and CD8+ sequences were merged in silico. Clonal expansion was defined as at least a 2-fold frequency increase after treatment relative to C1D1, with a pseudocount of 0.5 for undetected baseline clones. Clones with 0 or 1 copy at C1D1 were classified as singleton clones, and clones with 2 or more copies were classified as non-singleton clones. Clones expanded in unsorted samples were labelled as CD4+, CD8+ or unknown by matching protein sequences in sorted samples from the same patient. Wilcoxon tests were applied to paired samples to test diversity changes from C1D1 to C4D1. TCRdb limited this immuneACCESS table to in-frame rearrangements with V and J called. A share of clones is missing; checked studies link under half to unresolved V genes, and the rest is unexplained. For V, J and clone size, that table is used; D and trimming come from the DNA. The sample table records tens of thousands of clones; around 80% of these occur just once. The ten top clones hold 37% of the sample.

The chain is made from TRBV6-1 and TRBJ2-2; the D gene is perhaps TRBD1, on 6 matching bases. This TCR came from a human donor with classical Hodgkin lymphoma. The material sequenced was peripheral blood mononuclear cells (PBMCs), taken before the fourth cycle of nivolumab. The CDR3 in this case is CASSETGPGELFF. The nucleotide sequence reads TGTGCCAGCAGTGAAACAGGGCCCGGGGAGCTGTTTTTT.